Detailed here is one TCR beta chain. Other DNA variants within this sample encode the same CDR3. This record belongs to a study of blood T cell repertoires in COVID-19. At the level of the study: Sources were T cells, B-cell-depleted T cells, or PBMCs; the material itself was cDNA or gDNA.

Using immunoSEQ multiplex PCR, the repertoire was profiled, and TCRdb retains in-frame clones only, with some absent. The sample includes around 450,000 clones, around 89% of them seen just once. V was clipped by 1 base and J by 8 bases, with 8 bases between them. The CDR3 loop spans 13 amino acids. Germline V gene lookup returns CDR1 MGHRA and CDR2 YSYEKL. The chain has TRBV4-1 and TRBJ1-4; D remains unclear. The origin of this receptor is a woman aged 25 to 45 with acute or convalescent COVID-19. Specimen: peripheral blood. CDR3 bases: TGCGCCAGCAGCCAAGCCCTAGGAGAAAAACTGTTTTTT. Amino acid sequence: CASSQALGEKLFF.